The next 27 T cell receptor beta chains were all read from a single sample in a study of shared clonotypes between healthy human individuals. Assay: immunoSEQ multiplex PCR; the TCRdb copy retains only in-frame clones and omits some. The sample yields 600,000 to 750,000 clones, 90% seen once. Material for sequencing was memory CD8+ T cells from PBMCs. Described subset: CD45RO+ cells pooled with CCR7-negative TemRA cells. The receptors derive from a man between 18 and 29 years old in good health. Some clones in this sample may be carry-over from other donors' samples.

As concerns this clone: Other nucleotide sequences in the sample specify the same CDR3. The CDR3 reads CASSVGGSSYEQYF. CDR3 in DNA: TGTGCCAGCAGCGTGGGTGGATCCTCCTACGAGCAGTACTTC. The chain uses TRBV9 and TRBJ2-7; D not certain. This CDR3 comprises 14 residues. Germline values: CDR1 SGDLS, CDR2 YYNGEE. Trimming took 2 bases from V and 0 from J, leaving 9 bases between them.

This chain uses TRBV9 with TRBJ1-2; 12 nucleotides line up with TRBD1. The CDR3 extends over 16 amino acids. Per the germline V gene, CDR1 is SGDLS and CDR2 is YYNGEE. The V segment lost 0 bases and the J segment 3 bases; nucleotides outside the gene matches: 3. CDR3 protein: CASSVAGQGAHYGYTF. CDR3 bases: TGTGCCAGCAGCGTAGCGGGACAGGGGGCCCACTATGGCTACACCTTC.

V usage is TRBV19 and J usage is TRBJ2-1; 10 positions match TRBD2. CDR1 is LNHDA and CDR2 is SQIVND in the germline V gene (reference sequence). The CDR3 runs 18 residues. With 0 bases clipped from V and 2 bases from J, the junction kept 7 bases outside the gene matches. CDR3 amino acids: CASSIDPEREGPYNEQFF. For the CDR3, the DNA is TGTGCCAGTAGTATAGACCCGGAGCGGGAGGGCCCCTACAATGAGCAGTTCTTC. The variable domain in full, with the rest retrieved from reference TRBV19 and TRBJ2-1, is DGGITQSPKYLFRKEGQNVTLSCEQNLNHDAMYWYRQDPGQGLRLIYYSQIVNDFQKGDIAEGYSVSREKKESFPLTVTSAQKNPTAFYLCASSIDPEREGPYNEQFFGPGTRLTVL.

V usage is TRBV6-1 and J usage is TRBJ1-2, with D perhaps TRBD1 (6 bases). The CDR3 totals 13 residues. Per germline, CDR1 MNHNS and CDR2 SASEGT. V was clipped by 11 bases and J by 3 bases, with 16 bases between them. In DNA, the CDR3 is TGTGCCGGAAAGGACAGTAGCTACTATGGCTACACCTTC. This translates into CAGKDSSYYGYTF.

The rearrangement joins TRBV28 to TRBJ2-7, with a possible D match to TRBD2 (6 bases). This CDR3 is built from 13 residues. The V gene lost 1 base and the J gene lost 7 bases, with 11 bases spanning the gap. Per the germline V gene, CDR1 is MDHEN and CDR2 is SYDVKM. CDR3 nucleotide sequence: TGTGCCAGCAGTTTATATCGGGGGTGGGAGCAGTACTTC. Residues: CASSLYRGWEQYF.

The V gene is TRBV28, the J gene TRBJ2-7; no clear D gene. This CDR3 has 14 residues. V lost 4 bases to trimming and J lost 2 bases, with 12 bases between them. Germline assignment: CDR1 MDHEN and CDR2 SYDVKM. DNA of the CDR3: TGTGCCAGCAGTTCATTAGGGATCGCCTACGAGCAGTACTTC. As protein: CASSSLGIAYEQYF.

The chain is built from TRBV11-2 and TRBJ2-7; D gene ambiguous. CDR1 and CDR2 (germline): SGHAT, FQNNGV. Trimming took off 1 base at V and 3 bases at J, with 7 bases between the two ends. The CDR3 has 13 residues. Here the CDR3 reads CASSLVGSYEQYF. The CDR3 DNA reads as TGTGCCAGCAGCTTAGTGGGTAGCTACGAGCAGTACTTC. The variable domain in full, completed from reference TRBV11-2 and TRBJ2-7, reads EAGVAQSPRYKIIEKRQSVAFWCNPISGHATLYWYQQILGQGPKLLIQFQNNGVVDDSQLPKDRFSAERLKGVDSTLKIQPAKLEDSAVYLCASSLVGSYEQYFGPGTRLTVT.

The chain recombines TRBV30 with TRBJ1-1; D remains unclear. The CDR3 is 12 residues long. Germline-derived CDR1 and CDR2 are GTSNPN and SVGIG (reference sequence). V dropped 0 bases and J dropped 7 bases, with 9 bases sitting between them. The CDR3 spells CAWSVKGGEAFF. The CDR3 nucleotides read TGTGCCTGGAGTGTCAAGGGAGGTGAAGCTTTCTTT. The full variable domain, in which reference TRBV30 and TRBJ1-1 provide the parts outside the CDR3, is SQTIHQWPATLVQPVGSPLSLECTVEGTSNPNLYWYRQAAGRGLQLLFYSVGIGQISSEVPQNLSASRPQDRQFILSSKKLLLSDSGFYLCAWSVKGGEAFFGQGTRLTVV.

This rearrangement joins TRBV7-2 to TRBJ2-1; no definite D call. V lost 1 base and J lost 0, with 10 bases in between. CDR3 length: 16 residues. Germline V gene sequence: CDR1 SGHTA, CDR2 FQGNSA. The CDR3 protein is CASSLVAEFSYNEQFF. Here the CDR3 DNA reads TGTGCCAGCAGCTTAGTTGCAGAATTCTCCTACAATGAGCAGTTCTTC.

The chain combines TRBV6-6 with TRBJ2-3; D unresolved. V was cut by 6 bases and J by 6 bases, with 22 bases left in between. Germline V gene lookup returns CDR1 MNHNY and CDR2 SVGAGI (reference sequence). The CDR3 length is 16 residues. This CDR3 is CASSRFSPGPPDTQYF. The CDR3 DNA reads as TGTGCCAGCAGCCGTTTCTCCCCCGGTCCCCCGGATACGCAGTATTTT.

This sequence joins TRBV29-1 and TRBJ2-7; no clear D gene. The CDR3 extends over 12 amino acids. The V end lost 1 base, the J end lost 2 bases, and 6 bases lay between the germline ends. Germline-derived CDR1 and CDR2 are SQVTM and ANQGSEA. CDR3 region: CSVEGQTYEQYF. DNA of the CDR3: TGCAGCGTTGAAGGGCAAACCTACGAGCAGTACTTC.

This clone was detected only a few times. The chain employs TRBV23-1 and TRBJ1-5; no clear D. TRBV23-1 is filed as an ORF, its function uncertain. Trimming left V 3 bases short and J 0 bases short, with 9 bases between. The CDR3 length is 15 residues. CDR3 protein: CASSQAAYSNQPQHF. The CDR3 nucleotides read TGCGCCAGCAGTCAGGCGGCTTATAGCAATCAGCCCCAGCATTTT.

The V and J genes are TRBV9 and TRBJ1-1; D is unresolved. CDR3 length: 15 residues. V was shortened by 0 bases and J by 5 bases, with 14 bases between the two germline ends. Germline V gene data show CDR1 as SGDLS and CDR2 as YYNGEE. The CDR3 DNA sequence: TGTGCCAGCAGCGTAGGCGTCGTGGGTTGGACTGAAGCTTTCTTT. Protein: CASSVGVVGWTEAFF.

The chain has TRBV2 and TRBJ1-1; the D gene is possibly TRBD1 (5 bases). Germline CDR1 and CDR2: SNHLY and FYNNEI. V lost 6 bases and J lost 7, with 18 bases in between. The CDR3 has 14 amino acids. The CDR3 here is CASSWGTGAYEAFF. For the CDR3, the DNA is TGTGCCAGCAGCTGGGGGACCGGGGCCTATGAAGCTTTCTTT.

In the case of this clone: At the DNA level, this CDR3 is encoded by other sequences in the same sample as well. V gene TRBV27 combines with J gene TRBJ1-2, with 10 bases fitting TRBD1. The CDR3 totals 13 residues. V shed 3 bases, J shed 7 bases, and the junction held 2 bases outside the gene matches. CDR1 and CDR2 from the germline V gene are MNHEY and SMNVEV (reference sequence). The CDR3 is CASSLGTGVGYTF. CDR3 bases: TGTGCCAGCAGTTTGGGGACAGGGGTTGGCTACACCTTC.

The V call is TRBV7-9, the J call TRBJ1-2; D gene uncertain. Trimming took 1 base from V and 6 from J, leaving 9 bases between them. From germline, CDR1 is SEHNR and CDR2 FQNEAQ (reference sequence). The CDR3 contains 13 residues. The CDR3 spells CASSLVFQDGYTF. The CDR3 nucleotides read TGTGCCAGCAGCTTAGTATTTCAAGATGGCTACACCTTC.

This sequence joins TRBV6-4 and TRBJ2-1; 9 positions agree with TRBD2. This CDR3 is 15 amino acids long. Trimming cost V 6 bases and J 8 bases; bases outside gene matches: 11. CDR1 is MRHNA, CDR2 SNTAGT, per germline. The CDR3 nucleotides read TGTGCCAGCAGACCTTCTAGCGGGATGGTCCATGAGCAGTTCTTC. It yields the protein CASRPSSGMVHEQFF.

The chain employs TRBV5-8 and TRBJ1-2, with 7 bases aligning to TRBD1. This CDR3 spans 18 amino acids. The germline CDR1 and CDR2 sequences are SGHTS and YDEGEE. V lost 4 bases to trimming and J lost 2 bases; unmatched junction nucleotides: 17. CDR3 DNA sequence: TGTGCCAGCAGCCTAAGAAACCCGAGACAGGGCCCGAACTATGGCTACACCTTC. Translated, it gives CASSLRNPRQGPNYGYTF.

Of note for this clone: The junction departs from germline at one end; a sequencing error may be responsible. This chain links TRBV7-9 with TRBJ2-5; 7 nucleotides match TRBD2. TRBJ2-7 matches the DNA end more closely, so the J call is doubtful. The CDR3 totals 12 residues. CDR1 is SEHNR and CDR2 is FQNEAQ in the germline V gene (reference sequence). The CDR3 sequence is CAGSWEGYEQYF. In nucleotides, the CDR3 is TGTGCCGGCAGCTGGGAGGGCTACGAGCAGTACTTC.

The V and J genes are TRBV4-3 and TRBJ2-7; the D gene is possibly TRBD2 (6 bases). In germline, CDR1 is LGHNA, CDR2 YSLEER. CDR3 size: 17 residues. Trimming cost V 1 base and J 1 base, with 17 bases left between them. The CDR3 DNA follows: TGCGCCAGCAGCCAAGGCCCCCCAGCGGGCGAATCCTACGAGCAGTACTTC. Translation gives CASSQGPPAGESYEQYF.

The V gene is TRBV28, the J gene TRBJ1-1, with D unresolved. Germline V CDR1 and CDR2: MDHEN, SYDVKM. The CDR3 extends over 14 amino acids. V lost 3 bases and J lost 2, with 10 bases in between. The CDR3 loop reads CASSFTWGNTEAFF. The CDR3 nucleotides are TGTGCCAGCAGTTTTACGTGGGGTAACACTGAAGCTTTCTTT.

This clone appeared a few times. The V gene is TRBV7-9, the J gene TRBJ2-1; D might be TRBD2 (5 bases). The CDR3 covers 18 residues. V lost 4 bases, J lost 0 bases, and 19 bases lay in between. The V gene's germline CDR1 is SEHNR and CDR2 FQNEAQ (reference sequence). The CDR3 nucleotides are TGTGCCAGCAGCTCCAGGAGTGTGGGAGAAAGCTCCTACAATGAGCAGTTCTTC. As protein: CASSSRSVGESSYNEQFF.

V gene TRBV9 combines with J gene TRBJ2-1; TRBD1 or TRBD2 may be the D gene (5 bases each). Trimming cost V 0 bases and J 3 bases, with 16 bases left between them. This CDR3 contains 17 residues. Germline V gives CDR1 SGDLS, CDR2 YYNGEE. The CDR3 DNA follows: TGTGCCAGCAGCGTAGAGGGGAGCCTGATCAACTACAATGAGCAGTTCTTC. It encodes CASSVEGSLINYNEQFF.

This clone was seen once. The V call is TRBV4-1, the J call TRBJ1-2, with no clear D. V shed 0 bases and J shed 0 bases, with 11 bases lying between them. This CDR3 region has 16 residues. From germline, CDR1 is MGHRA and CDR2 YSYEKL. CDR3: CASSQDPVSTNYGYTF. The CDR3 nucleotides are TGCGCCAGCAGCCAAGATCCGGTGTCAACTAACTATGGCTACACCTTC.

Notes on this clone: This CDR3 is also generated by other DNA sequences in the sample. This chain connects TRBV9 to TRBJ2-1; weak D call: TRBD1 (5 bases). Trimming stripped 0 bases from V and 7 bases from J, with 5 bases between. CDR3 length: 12 amino acids. Germline V gives CDR1 SGDLS, CDR2 YYNGEE. CDR3 bases: TGTGCCAGCAGCGTAGAGGGGAATGAGCAGTTCTTC. Translating it yields CASSVEGNEQFF.

V is TRBV6-1 and J is TRBJ2-7; D not resolved. The CDR3 length is 11 residues. V lost 8 bases, J lost 2 bases, and 7 bases lay in between. Looked up from germline, CDR1 is MNHNS and CDR2 is SASEGT. The CDR3 nucleotides read TGTGCCAGCGTAAATACCTACGAGCAGTACTTC. Protein product: CASVNTYEQYF.

The rearrangement uses TRBV28 and TRBJ2-5, with TRBD1 as a possible D gene (6 bases). The germline V gene encodes CDR1 MDHEN and CDR2 SYDVKM. Trimming left V 5 bases short and J 2 bases short, with 21 bases between. The length of the CDR3 is 17 residues. CDR3 in amino acids: CASSRRDKAIFQETQYF. CDR3 nucleotides: TGTGCCAGCAGTCGCCGGGACAAGGCTATATTTCAAGAGACCCAGTACTTC.